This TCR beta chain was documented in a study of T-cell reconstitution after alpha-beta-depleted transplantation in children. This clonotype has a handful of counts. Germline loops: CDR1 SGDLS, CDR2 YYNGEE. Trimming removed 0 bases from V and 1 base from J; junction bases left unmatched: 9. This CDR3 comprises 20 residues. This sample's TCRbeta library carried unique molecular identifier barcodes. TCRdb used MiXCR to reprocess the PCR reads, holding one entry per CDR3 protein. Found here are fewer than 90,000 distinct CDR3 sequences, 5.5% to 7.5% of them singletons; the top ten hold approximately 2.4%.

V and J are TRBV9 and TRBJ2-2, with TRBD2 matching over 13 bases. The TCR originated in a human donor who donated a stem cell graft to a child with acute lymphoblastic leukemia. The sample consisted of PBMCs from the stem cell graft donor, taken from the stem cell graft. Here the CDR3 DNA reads TGTGCCAGCAGCGTAGAGGGCGGACTAGCGGGAGCCCTGAACACCGGGGAGCTGTTTTTT. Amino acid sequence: CASSVEGGLAGALNTGELFF.